The 21 T cell receptor beta chains presented below share a single source sample, sequenced in a study of CD8+CD57+ T cells in acquired aplastic anemia. TCR beta VDJ and CDR3 were profiled, and genomic DNA was the template. TCRdb re-called the reads through MiXCR, storing one row per CDR3 protein. The data hold roughly 280,000 distinct CDR3 sequences, with roughly 53% observed a single time. Those patients picked for sequencing had displayed CD8+CD57+ cell expansion on flow cytometry. The material sequenced was sorted CD4+, CD8+, or CD8+CD57+ T cells (not recorded which) from PBMCs. Receptors originate from a human donor with aplastic anemia.

The table lists this clonotype with a few counts. This chain joins TRBV6-1 and TRBJ2-5; tentatively, D is TRBD1 (7 bases). Germline V gives CDR1 MNHNS, CDR2 SASEGT. CDR3 length equals 14 residues. Trimming removed 3 bases at V and 9 bases at J, with 17 bases between. The DNA for the CDR3 is TGTGCCAGCAGTGACCAGGGGGGAAATCAGCCCCAGTACTTC. Encoded protein: CASSDQGGNQPQYF.

The sample holds one count of this clonotype. The chain employs TRBV7-2 and TRBJ2-7, with 11 positions matching TRBD2. The germline gives CDR1 SGHTA, CDR2 FQGNSA. The CDR3 sequence is 14 residues long. V gave up 3 bases and J gave up 5 bases; unmatched junction bases: 3. CDR3 bases: TGTGCCAGCAGCTTTAGCGGGAGGGCCCACGAGCAGTACTTC. Protein sequence: CASSFSGRAHEQYF. The whole variable domain, remainder taken from reference TRBV7-2 and TRBJ2-7, is GAGVSQSPSNKVTEKGKDVELRCDPISGHTALYWYRQSLGQGLEFLIYFQGNSAPDKSGLPSDRFSAERTGGSVSTLTIQRTQQEDSAVYLCASSFSGRAHEQYFGPGTRLTVT.

The chain combines TRBV29-1 with TRBJ2-7; the D gene is possibly TRBD2 (5 bases). The CDR3 contains 14 residues. The ends were cut back, 6 bases at V and 2 bases at J, with 17 bases in the middle. Germline V gene data show CDR1 as SQVTM and CDR2 as ANQGSEA. CDR3 region: CSVVLLELPYEQYF. DNA of the CDR3: TGCAGCGTCGTACTACTAGAGCTCCCCTACGAGCAGTACTTC.

This chain uses TRBV29-1 with TRBJ2-6; no firm D call. The V gene lost 4 bases and the J gene lost 4 bases, with 11 bases spanning the gap. CDR3 length: 14 residues. CDR1 is SQVTM, CDR2 ANQGSEA, per germline. The CDR3 nucleotides read TGCAGCGTTGCGCACAAGGCGGGGGCCAACGTCCTGACTTTC. This encodes CSVAHKAGANVLTF.

This clonotype was counted a single time. The V call is TRBV4-1, the J call TRBJ1-6; weak D call: TRBD1 (5 bases). The CDR3 is 17 amino acids. CDR1 MGHRA and CDR2 YSYEKL come from the germline V gene. The germline V and J ends were trimmed by 4 bases and 7 bases, with 20 bases remaining between them. The CDR3, as DNA: TGCGCCAGCAGCCGGGTGGGGGGGACGGGTGTCAATTCACCCCTCCACTTT. It specifies CASSRVGGTGVNSPLHF.

This chain links TRBV7-3 with TRBJ2-5; D might be TRBD2 (5 bases). CDR1 is SGHTA and CDR2 is FQGTGA in the germline V gene. The CDR3 extends over 14 amino acids. The V and J ends lost 5 bases and 2 bases respectively, with 12 bases between them. The CDR3 here is CASSMTGKQETQYF. In DNA form, the CDR3 reads TGTGCCAGCAGCATGACCGGGAAGCAAGAGACCCAGTACTTC.

Regarding this clonotype: This CDR3 fails to terminate in the conserved phenylalanine or tryptophan, so it likely reflects a read error. The DNA is left out, because the CDR3 cannot be placed on it with certainty; the CDR3 is given as TCRdb lists it. This chain joins TRBV9 and TRBJ1-1; the table's TRBD1 call for D was not verified on the DNA. The CDR3 numbers 10 amino acids, ends counted. Germline lookup yields CDR1 SGDLS and CDR2 YYNGEE. This CDR3 reads CASSPRQGSY.

The chain uses TRBV10-2 and TRBJ2-1; D is undetermined. The CDR3 runs to 13 residues. Germline V lookup: CDR1 WSHSY, CDR2 SAAADI. Trimming stripped 7 bases from V and 8 bases from J, with 15 bases between. CDR3 sequence reads: CASIRVSGDEQFF. CDR3 nucleotide sequence: TGCGCCAGCATTAGGGTCTCAGGCGATGAGCAGTTCTTC.

V gene TRBV20-1 combines with J gene TRBJ2-2; D is ambiguous. Germline V gene sequence: CDR1 DFQATT, CDR2 SNEGSKA (reference sequence). Trimming stripped 3 bases from V and 1 base from J, with 6 bases between. The CDR3 has 13 residues. The CDR3 spells CSARVRNTGELFF. The CDR3 DNA reads as TGCAGTGCTAGGGTACGGAACACCGGGGAGCTGTTTTTT.

This clonotype was observed many times. The chain links TRBV5-1 to TRBJ2-2; D is uncertain. Trimming removed 4 bases from V and 7 bases from J, with 14 bases in between. The CDR3 has 14 amino acids. The germline V gene encodes CDR1 SGHRS and CDR2 YFSETQ. The chain's CDR3 is CASSQLGSGGELFF. The CDR3, as DNA: TGCGCCAGCAGCCAGCTAGGATCTGGCGGGGAGCTGTTTTTT.

The chain has TRBV12-3 or TRBV12-4 and TRBJ1-5; maybe TRBD1 (5 bases). This CDR3 contains 14 residues. Trimming took 3 bases from V and 8 from J, leaving 14 bases between them. Written as DNA, the CDR3 is TGTGCCAGCAGTTTGGGACTAGCCGATGAGCCCCAGCATTTT. Translating gives CASSLGLADEPQHF.

V gene TRBV20-1 combines with J gene TRBJ2-7; 8 bases match TRBD1. Germline V gene lookup returns CDR1 DFQATT and CDR2 SNEGSKA (reference sequence). CDR3 length equals 13 residues. With 5 bases clipped from V and 7 bases from J, the junction kept 10 bases outside the gene matches. The CDR3 nucleotides read TGCAGTGCTGGCAGGACAGGGAATGGGGAGCAGTACTTC. Translating it yields CSAGRTGNGEQYF.

The J gene is TRBJ1-1, the V gene TRBV7-9; 7 bases are shared with TRBD1. Germline assignment: CDR1 SEHNR and CDR2 FQNEAQ (reference sequence). The CDR3 covers 14 residues. The ends lost 3 bases at V and 7 bases at J; junction bases unmatched: 8. This chain's CDR3 is CASSFQQGLYEAFF. The CDR3 region has the DNA TGTGCCAGCAGCTTCCAACAGGGGTTATATGAAGCTTTCTTT.

This clonotype has only a few counts. The chain links TRBV20-1 to TRBJ1-1; D not certain. This CDR3 has 11 amino acids. Germline assignment: CDR1 DFQATT and CDR2 SNEGSKA (reference sequence). V lost 5 bases and J lost 6, with 10 bases in between. The CDR3 loop reads CSAQSGAEAFF. Here the CDR3 DNA reads TGCAGTGCTCAGAGCGGGGCTGAAGCTTTCTTT.

The V call is TRBV5-1, the J call TRBJ1-1; tentatively, D is TRBD1 (6 bases). This CDR3 has 15 amino acids. CDR1 and CDR2 (germline): SGHRS, YFSETQ. V gave up 0 bases and J gave up 1 base, with 10 bases separating them. DNA for the CDR3: TGCGCCAGCAGCTTGGACGGACAGTGGAACACTGAAGCTTTCTTT. It translates to CASSLDGQWNTEAFF.

The chain links TRBV15 to TRBJ1-1, with a weak D call TRBD1 (5 bases). V lost 5 bases to trimming and J lost 5 bases, with 21 bases between them. The CDR3 contains 16 residues. Per the germline V gene, CDR1 is LNHNV and CDR2 is YYDKDF (reference sequence). In nucleotides, the CDR3 is TGTGCCACCAGCCCGATTAAGGGAGAGGGGCGGACTGAAGCTTTCTTT. Protein product: CATSPIKGEGRTEAFF. The full variable domain, rest sourced from reference TRBV15 and TRBJ1-1, is DAMVIQNPRYQVTQFGKPVTLSCSQTLNHNVMYWYQQKSSQAPKLLFHYYDKDFNNEADTPDNFQSRRPNTSFCFLDIRSPGLGDTAMYLCATSPIKGEGRTEAFFGQGTRLTVV.

This clonotype was detected ten times or more. The chain joins TRBV11-2 to TRBJ1-4; D gene ambiguous. The CDR3 sequence is 13 residues long. CDR1 and CDR2 from the germline V gene are SGHAT and FQNNGV. The V end was cut by 4 bases, the J end by 10 bases, with 13 bases between. The CDR3 coding sequence is TGTGCCAGCAGCTCGGGTCCGCCGGGAAAACTGTTTTTT. Amino acids: CASSSGPPGKLFF. The full variable domain, rest sourced from reference TRBV11-2 and TRBJ1-4, is EAGVAQSPRYKIIEKRQSVAFWCNPISGHATLYWYQQILGQGPKLLIQFQNNGVVDDSQLPKDRFSAERLKGVDSTLKIQPAKLEDSAVYLCASSSGPPGKLFFGSGTQLSVL.

J is TRBJ2-1 and V is TRBV6-4, with D hard to call. The germline gives CDR1 MRHNA, CDR2 SNTAGT. The CDR3 spans 15 residues. The ends were cut back, 2 bases at V and 1 base at J, with 9 bases in the middle. The CDR3: CASSDGTQSYNEQFF. CDR3 nucleotides: TGTGCCAGCAGTGACGGCACACAATCCTACAATGAGCAGTTCTTC.

This clonotype came up many times. V is TRBV7-8 and J is TRBJ2-1, with 11 bases matching TRBD2. The CDR3 is 16 residues long. Germline V gene sequence: CDR1 SGHVS, CDR2 FQNEAQ. Trimming took 6 bases from V and 6 from J; bases not matched to a gene: 10. The DNA of the CDR3 is TGTGCCAGCAGATATTCCGGGACTAGCGGAATCAATGAGCAGTTCTTC. This sequence encodes CASRYSGTSGINEQFF.

This clonotype was found a few times. This chain joins TRBV3-1 and TRBJ2-1; 9 bases match TRBD2. V was clipped by 4 bases and J by 6 bases; unmatched bases: 7. CDR1 LGHDT and CDR2 YNNKEL come from the germline V gene (reference sequence). The CDR3 is 15 amino acids. CDR3 loop: CASSLVLAGVNEQFF. The CDR3 region has the DNA TGTGCCAGCAGCCTCGTATTAGCGGGGGTCAATGAGCAGTTCTTC.

This clonotype was detected ten times or more. CDR3 in amino acids: CASSSGLFGNEQFF. The CDR3 DNA sequence: TGTGCCAGCAGTTCTGGTTTATTTGGCAATGAGCAGTTCTTC. This chain connects TRBV12-3 or TRBV12-4 to TRBJ2-1; no reliable D call. This CDR3 region has 14 residues. Between the trimmed V and J ends, which lost 4 bases and 6 bases, there was a span of 13 bases.